The 8 T cell receptor beta chains below come from one sample, sequenced in a study of OX40 agonist ivuxolimab in advanced cancers. The method was immunoSEQ multiplex PCR; TCRdb's version includes in-frame clones alone and lacks a portion of them. The sample shows 65,000 to 95,000 clones, about four fifths of them seen only once. The material was CD4+ or CD8+ T cells sorted from blood, obtained in a trial of the OX40 agonist ivuxolimab. These receptors originate from an adult with an advanced solid tumor such as melanoma, head and neck, liver or kidney cancer.

This chain connects TRBV7-9 to TRBJ2-5, with TRBD1 identical over 11 bases. The CDR3 totals 15 residues. The junction had 9 bases not matched to a gene; V was cut back by 5 bases and J by 7 bases. Germline lookup yields CDR1 SEHNR and CDR2 FQNEAQ (reference sequence). CDR3 DNA sequence: TGTGCCAGCAGCCAGCCGGGACAGGGGGTCTCGACCCAGTACTTC. Residues: CASSQPGQGVSTQYF.

The chain has TRBV4-1 and TRBJ1-1; D is unresolved. Germline V gives CDR1 MGHRA, CDR2 YSYEKL. The CDR3 has 14 amino acids. V gave up 3 bases and J gave up 1 base, with 9 bases separating them. CDR3 bases: TGCGCCAGCAGCCATGGAAGGGAGAACACTGAAGCTTTCTTT. It translates to CASSHGRENTEAFF.

This chain joins TRBV5-6 and TRBJ1-2; maybe TRBD1 (5 bases). Germline V gives CDR1 SGHDT, CDR2 YYEEEE. The V gene lost 0 bases and the J gene lost 8 bases, with 11 bases spanning the gap. There are 13 residues in the CDR3. The CDR3 here is CASSLVEGQGYTF. The CDR3 DNA reads as TGTGCCAGCAGCTTGGTTGAGGGGCAAGGCTACACCTTC.

J is TRBJ2-1 and V is TRBV4-3; 9 bases align to TRBD2. The CDR3 spans 15 residues. The V segment lost 5 bases and the J segment 7 bases; nucleotides outside the gene matches: 9. Germline V lookup: CDR1 LGHNA, CDR2 YSLEER. The CDR3 protein is CASSAGGGLENEQFF. In DNA form, the CDR3 reads TGCGCCAGCAGCGCGGGAGGGGGATTGGAGAATGAGCAGTTCTTC.

This clone came up a few times. V and J are TRBV28 and TRBJ1-2; D gene uncertain. The germline V gene encodes CDR1 MDHEN and CDR2 SYDVKM. V shed 7 bases and J shed 2 bases, with 11 bases lying between them. This CDR3 region has 13 residues. In DNA, the CDR3 is TGTGCCAGCACCCCTGTGACCAACTATGGCTACACCTTC. Encoded protein: CASTPVTNYGYTF.

Only one count was recorded for this clone. J is TRBJ2-5 and V is TRBV7-2; the match to TRBD2 covers 7 bases. CDR3 length: 15 residues. CDR1 is SGHTA and CDR2 is FQGNSA in the germline V gene. The V and J ends lost 5 bases and 1 base, in that order; junction bases with no gene match: 7. The CDR3 DNA reads as TGTGCCAGCAGCCAATCCGGGACTACCCAAGAGACCCAGTACTTC. Translated: CASSQSGTTQETQYF. Looking up the rest from reference TRBV7-2 and TRBJ2-5 gives the full variable domain: GAGVSQSPSNKVTEKGKDVELRCDPISGHTALYWYRQSLGQGLEFLIYFQGNSAPDKSGLPSDRFSAERTGGSVSTLTIQRTQQEDSAVYLCASSQSGTTQETQYFGPGTRLLVL.

The rearrangement joins TRBV7-8 to TRBJ2-2, with 10 bases that match TRBD2. CDR3 length: 17 amino acids. The V segment lost 1 base and the J segment 5 bases; nucleotides outside the gene matches: 7. The germline gives CDR1 SGHVS, CDR2 FQNEAQ. The CDR3 DNA sequence: TGTGCCAGCAGCTTAGTTAGGCTAGCGGGGGTTACCGGGGAGCTGTTTTTT. As protein: CASSLVRLAGVTGELFF. Based on the CDR3 plus reference TRBV7-8 and TRBJ2-2, the full variable domain is GAGVSQSPRYKVAKRGQDVALRCDPISGHVSLFWYQQALGQGPEFLTYFQNEAQLDKSGLPSDRFFAERPEGSVSTLKIQRTQQEDSAVYLCASSLVRLAGVTGELFFGEGSRLTVL.

This chain links TRBV7-8 with TRBJ2-7; D is uncertain. Germline V lookup: CDR1 SGHVS, CDR2 FQNEAQ. The V and J ends lost 5 bases and 2 bases respectively, with 13 bases between them. The CDR3 is made up of 14 amino acids. The CDR3 sequence: CASSPRATPYEQYF. The CDR3 coding sequence is TGTGCCAGCAGCCCCCGGGCCACACCCTACGAGCAGTACTTC.